In this sample, the clone carrying this TCR beta chain turned up once. The data were obtained in a study of blood T cell repertoires in COVID-19. Study as a whole: Both acute and convalescent COVID-19 samples were obtained from the United States, Italy and Spain.

The protocol was immunoSEQ multiplex PCR, while the TCRdb copy is restricted to in-frame clones and leaves out a portion. Among approximately 350,000 clones listed, around four fifths were seen once. Trimming stripped 0 bases from V and 2 bases from J, with 8 bases between. Germline V gene sequence: CDR1 LNHNV, CDR2 YYDKDF (reference sequence). CDR3 length equals 15 residues. The sequenced material came from peripheral blood. This TCR derives from a man between 25 and 39 years old with active or convalescent COVID-19. The genes are TRBV15 and TRBJ2-1; D is unclear. The CDR3 bases are TGTGCCACCAGCAGAGATCGCGGAGCCTACAATGAGCAGTTCTTC. Translated: CATSRDRGAYNEQFF.